These 13 T cell receptor beta chains were all obtained from the same sample, sequenced in a study of blood T cells in healthy people across ages. A J-beta primer mix and a sample-barcoded 5' primer were used in a second PCR of roughly 6 to 11 cycles. A single record per CDR3 protein comes from TCRdb applying MiXCR to the 5' RACE reads. The sample records around 1,900,000 distinct CDR3 sequences, roughly 43% being singletons. Sequenced material: blood. These TCRs come from a human donor in good health.

This clonotype occurred a few times. The chain links TRBV9 to TRBJ2-1, with TRBD1 identical over 8 bases. With V trimmed by 5 bases and J by 15 bases, 10 bases remained unmatched. The CDR3 is 12 amino acids. Germline V gene sequence: CDR1 SGDLS, CDR2 YYNGEE. CDR3 residues: CASSSRQGSVFF. The CDR3 DNA reads as TGTGCCAGCAGTAGCAGACAGGGGTCGGTGTTCTTC.

The V gene is TRBV27, the J gene TRBJ1-2; 10 bases are a match to TRBD1. The CDR3 has 16 amino acids. Germline values: CDR1 MNHEY, CDR2 SMNVEV (reference sequence). Trimming cost V 5 bases and J 2 bases; bases outside gene matches: 8. The CDR3 sequence is CASSPDPGQGNYGYTF. CDR3 in DNA: TGTGCCAGCAGTCCCGATCCGGGACAGGGGAACTATGGCTACACCTTC.

This sequence joins TRBV11-1 and TRBJ2-1, with 9 positions matching TRBD2. Trimming removed 8 bases from V and 5 bases from J; junction bases left unmatched: 10. Germline-derived CDR1 and CDR2 are SGHAT and FQDESV (reference sequence). The CDR3 loop spans 15 amino acids. The CDR3 coding sequence is TGTGCCAGCCTACCCACGGCGGGGGGGAACAATGAGCAGTTCTTC. Translating gives CASLPTAGGNNEQFF. Complete variable domain (other parts from reference TRBV11-1 and TRBJ2-1): EAEVAQSPRYKITEKSQAVAFWCDPISGHATLYWYRQILGQGPELLVQFQDESVVDDSQLPKDRFSAERLKGVDSTLKIQPAELGDSAMYLCASLPTAGGNNEQFFGPGTRLTVL.

The gene calls are TRBV10-3 and TRBJ2-3, with 7 bases aligning to TRBD1. J gave up 2 bases and V 2 bases, and 4 bases lay outside the gene matches. The germline V gene has CDR1 ENHRY and CDR2 SYGVKD. The length of the CDR3 is 15 residues. The CDR3 reads CAISEGQENTDTQYF. The CDR3 DNA reads TGTGCCATCAGTGAGGGACAGGAGAACACAGATACGCAGTATTTT.

At least ten counts were recorded for this clonotype. The rearrangement joins TRBV20-1 to TRBJ2-1, with a possible D match to TRBD1 (6 bases). Germline V gives CDR1 DFQATT, CDR2 SNEGSKA (reference sequence). The CDR3 is 16 residues long. Between the trimmed V and J ends, which lost 5 bases and 0 bases, there was a span of 17 bases. The CDR3 region is CSAGTTGTSSYNEQFF. The DNA for the CDR3 is TGCAGTGCTGGCACAACCGGGACAAGCTCCTACAATGAGCAGTTCTTC.

The genes are TRBV24-1 and TRBJ2-7, with 10 bases identical to TRBD2. This CDR3 spans 18 amino acids. V shed 3 bases and J 1 base; nucleotides not matched to a gene: 11. The V gene's germline CDR1 is KGHDR and CDR2 SFDVKD. The CDR3 coding sequence is TGTGCCACCAGTGATCCGCTCGGGGCTAGCGGGGGTTCCTACGAGCAGTACTTC. The encoded protein is CATSDPLGASGGSYEQYF.

There are a few counts of this clonotype. This chain connects TRBV7-3 to TRBJ2-1; maybe TRBD2 (6 bases). V lost 5 bases and J lost 0, with 17 bases in between. Germline CDR1 reads SGHTA; CDR2 reads FQGTGA. CDR3 size: 17 residues. The CDR3 region has the DNA TGTGCCAGCAGCCTGACCTCAGCGGGTAGCTCCTACAATGAGCAGTTCTTC. It codes for CASSLTSAGSSYNEQFF.

This rearrangement joins TRBV6-6 to TRBJ1-5; 10 bases line up with TRBD1. The CDR3 length is 14 residues. Per germline, CDR1 MNHNY and CDR2 SVGAGI (reference sequence). V lost 6 bases, J lost 9 bases, and 8 bases stayed unmatched. The CDR3 DNA reads TGTGCCAGCAGCGGACAGGGGGTAATTAGGCCCCAGCATTTT. Its protein is CASSGQGVIRPQHF.

This chain joins TRBV28 and TRBJ1-2, with 7 bases that match TRBD1. This CDR3 region has 14 residues. Germline assignment: CDR1 MDHEN and CDR2 SYDVKM. V lost 6 bases, J lost 3 bases, and 7 bases stayed unmatched. CDR3 in amino acids: CASSTGEGDYGYTF. The CDR3, as DNA: TGTGCCAGCAGCACAGGGGAGGGTGACTATGGCTACACCTTC.

This clonotype came up a few times. The chain employs TRBV12-3 or TRBV12-4 and TRBJ2-5; no definite D call. Trimming removed 6 bases from V and 1 base from J, with 12 bases in between. The length of the CDR3 is 14 residues. The CDR3 bases are TGTGCCAGCAGACCCCGGATACCCCAAGAGACCCAGTACTTC. Protein: CASRPRIPQETQYF.

The V call is TRBV12-3 or TRBV12-4, the J call TRBJ2-5; D is perhaps TRBD2 (6 bases). The CDR3 is made up of 15 amino acids. Trimming left V 7 bases short and J 5 bases short, with 20 bases between. The CDR3 sequence: CASTTGLLLRETQYF. The DNA of the CDR3 is TGTGCCAGCACAACGGGACTCCTCCTGAGGGAGACCCAGTACTTC.

Details on this clonotype: Because the CDR3's place on the DNA is in doubt, the DNA is left out and the CDR3 is given as listed by TCRdb. The chain uses TRBV3-1 and TRBJ2-7; the tabulated D call, TRBD1, remains unverified against the DNA. The CDR3 comprises 21 residues, both ends counted. Germline V lookup: CDR1 LGHDT, CDR2 YNNKEL (reference sequence). The CDR3 is CASSFYICSAREGTGAPEQYF.

The chain links TRBV5-1 to TRBJ1-1; 10 positions match TRBD1. Germline-derived CDR1 and CDR2 are SGHRS and YFSETQ. V gave up 3 bases and J gave up 1 base; unmatched junction bases: 3. The CDR3 covers 15 residues. The CDR3 sequence: CASSWTGGRNTEAFF. CDR3 in DNA: TGCGCCAGCAGCTGGACAGGGGGAAGGAACACTGAAGCTTTCTTT.